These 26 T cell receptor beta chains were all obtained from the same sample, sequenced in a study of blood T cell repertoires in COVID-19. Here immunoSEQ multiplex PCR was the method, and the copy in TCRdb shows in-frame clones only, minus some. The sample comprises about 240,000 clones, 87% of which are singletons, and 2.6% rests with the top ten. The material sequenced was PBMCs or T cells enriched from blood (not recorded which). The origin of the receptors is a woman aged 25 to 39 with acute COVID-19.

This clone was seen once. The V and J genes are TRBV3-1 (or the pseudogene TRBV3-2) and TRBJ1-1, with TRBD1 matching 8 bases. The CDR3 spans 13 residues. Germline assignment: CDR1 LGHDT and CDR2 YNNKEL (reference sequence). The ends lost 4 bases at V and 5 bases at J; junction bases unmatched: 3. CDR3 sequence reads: CASSPRQGTEAFF. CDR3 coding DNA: TGTGCCAGCAGCCCGAGACAGGGGACTGAAGCTTTCTTT.

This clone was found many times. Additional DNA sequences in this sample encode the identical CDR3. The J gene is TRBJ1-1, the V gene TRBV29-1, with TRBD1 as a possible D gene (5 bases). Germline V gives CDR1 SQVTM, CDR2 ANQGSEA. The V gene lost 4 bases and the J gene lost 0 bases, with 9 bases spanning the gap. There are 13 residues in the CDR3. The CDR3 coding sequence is TGCAGCGTTGGGGGCAGTCTGAACACTGAAGCTTTCTTT. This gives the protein CSVGGSLNTEAFF.

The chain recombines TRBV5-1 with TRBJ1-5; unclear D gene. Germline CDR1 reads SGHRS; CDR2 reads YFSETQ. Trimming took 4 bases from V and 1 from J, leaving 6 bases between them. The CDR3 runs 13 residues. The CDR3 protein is CASSKESNQPQHF. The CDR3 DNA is TGCGCCAGCAGCAAGGAGAGCAATCAGCCCCAGCATTTT.

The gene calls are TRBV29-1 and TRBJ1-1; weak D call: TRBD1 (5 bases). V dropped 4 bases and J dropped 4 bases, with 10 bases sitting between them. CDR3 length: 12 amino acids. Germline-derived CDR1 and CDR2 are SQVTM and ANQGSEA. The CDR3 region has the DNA TGCAGCGTTGTTTTAGGGGCCACTGAAGCTTTCTTT. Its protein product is CSVVLGATEAFF. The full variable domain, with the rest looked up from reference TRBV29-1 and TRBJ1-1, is SAVISQKPSRDICQRGTSLTIQCQVDSQVTMMFWYRQQPGQSLTLIATANQGSEATYESGFVIDKFPISRPNLTFSTLTVSNMSPEDSSIYLCSVVLGATEAFFGQGTRLTVV.

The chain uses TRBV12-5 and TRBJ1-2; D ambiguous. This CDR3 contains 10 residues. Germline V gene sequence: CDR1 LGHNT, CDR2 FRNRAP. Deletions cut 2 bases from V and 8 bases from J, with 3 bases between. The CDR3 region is CASGLLGYTF. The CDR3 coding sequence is TGTGCTAGTGGTTTGCTGGGCTACACCTTC.

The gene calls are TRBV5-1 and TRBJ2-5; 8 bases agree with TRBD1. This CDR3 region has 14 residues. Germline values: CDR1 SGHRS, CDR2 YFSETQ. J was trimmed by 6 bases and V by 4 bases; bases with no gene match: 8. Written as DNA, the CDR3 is TGCGCCAGCAGCCCGGACAGGGTCGGAAAGACCCAGTACTTC. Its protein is CASSPDRVGKTQYF.

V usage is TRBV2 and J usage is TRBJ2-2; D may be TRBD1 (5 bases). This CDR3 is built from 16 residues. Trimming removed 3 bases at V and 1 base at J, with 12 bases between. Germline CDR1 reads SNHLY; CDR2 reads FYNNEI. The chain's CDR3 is CASSDSAGKNTGELFF. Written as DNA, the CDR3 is TGTGCCAGCAGTGATTCCGCAGGGAAGAACACCGGGGAGCTGTTTTTT.

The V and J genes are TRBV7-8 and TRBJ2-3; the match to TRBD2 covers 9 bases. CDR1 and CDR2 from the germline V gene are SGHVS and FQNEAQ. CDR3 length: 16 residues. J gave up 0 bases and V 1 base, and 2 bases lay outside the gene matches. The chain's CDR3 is CASSLGLAGSTDTQYF. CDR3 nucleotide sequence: TGTGCCAGCAGCTTAGGGCTAGCGGGGAGCACAGATACGCAGTATTTT. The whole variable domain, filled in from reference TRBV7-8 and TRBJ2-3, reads GAGVSQSPRYKVAKRGQDVALRCDPISGHVSLFWYQQALGQGPEFLTYFQNEAQLDKSGLPSDRFFAERPEGSVSTLKIQRTQQEDSAVYLCASSLGLAGSTDTQYFGPGTRLTVL.

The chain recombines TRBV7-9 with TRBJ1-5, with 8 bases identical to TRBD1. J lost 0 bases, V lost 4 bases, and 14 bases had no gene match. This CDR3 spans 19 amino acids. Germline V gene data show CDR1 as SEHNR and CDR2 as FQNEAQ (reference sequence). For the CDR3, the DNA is TGTGCCAGCAGCTCCCCCCGGGGGACAGGTGACTATAGCAATCAGCCCCAGCATTTT. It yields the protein CASSSPRGTGDYSNQPQHF.

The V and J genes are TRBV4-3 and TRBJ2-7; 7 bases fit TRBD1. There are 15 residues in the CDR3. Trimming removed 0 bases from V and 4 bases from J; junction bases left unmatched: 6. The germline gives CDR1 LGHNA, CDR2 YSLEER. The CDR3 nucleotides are TGCGCCAGCAGCCAAGATGTAGGGGGCCCATACGAGCAGTACTTC. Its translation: CASSQDVGGPYEQYF.

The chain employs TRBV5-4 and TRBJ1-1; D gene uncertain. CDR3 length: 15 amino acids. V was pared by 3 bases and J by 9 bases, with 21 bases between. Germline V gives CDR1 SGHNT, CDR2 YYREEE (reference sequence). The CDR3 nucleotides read TGTGCCAGCAGCTACGACGTGTCGGTACAGACAAAAGCTTTCTTT. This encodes CASSYDVSVQTKAFF. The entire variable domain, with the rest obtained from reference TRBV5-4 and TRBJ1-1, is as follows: ETGVTQSPTHLIKTRGQQVTLRCSSQSGHNTVSWYQQALGQGPQFIFQYYREEENGRGNFPPRFSGLQFPNYSSELNVNALELDDSALYLCASSYDVSVQTKAFFGQGTRLTVV.

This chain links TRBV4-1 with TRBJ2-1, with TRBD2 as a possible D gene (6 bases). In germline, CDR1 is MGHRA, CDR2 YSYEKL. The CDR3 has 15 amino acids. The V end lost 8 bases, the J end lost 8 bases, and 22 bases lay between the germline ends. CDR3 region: CASSPWGDTRDEQFF. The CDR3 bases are TGCGCCAGCTCGCCGTGGGGGGATACACGCGATGAGCAGTTCTTC.

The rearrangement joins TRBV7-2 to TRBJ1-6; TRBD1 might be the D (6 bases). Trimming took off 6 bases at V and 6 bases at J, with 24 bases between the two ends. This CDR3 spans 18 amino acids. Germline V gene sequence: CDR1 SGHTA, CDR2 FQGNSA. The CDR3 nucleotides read TGTGCCAGCAGTCACCCAAGGGGCCGGACAGCTAGTAATTCACCCCTCCACTTT. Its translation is CASSHPRGRTASNSPLHF.

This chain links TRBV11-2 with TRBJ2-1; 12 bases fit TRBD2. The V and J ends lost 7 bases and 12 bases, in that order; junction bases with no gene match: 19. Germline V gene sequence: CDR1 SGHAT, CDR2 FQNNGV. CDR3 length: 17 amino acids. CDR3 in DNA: TGTGCCAGCATCAGCCGGGCACTAGCGGGGGGCCCCGGGAGGCAGTTCTTC. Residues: CASISRALAGGPGRQFF.

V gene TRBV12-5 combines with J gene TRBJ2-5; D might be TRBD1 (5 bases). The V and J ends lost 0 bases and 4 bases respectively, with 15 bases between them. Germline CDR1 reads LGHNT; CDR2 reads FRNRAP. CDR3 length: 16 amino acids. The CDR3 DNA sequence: TGTGCTAGTGGTTTGGTAGGGGCAGGGTTTGGAGAGACCCAGTACTTC. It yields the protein CASGLVGAGFGETQYF.

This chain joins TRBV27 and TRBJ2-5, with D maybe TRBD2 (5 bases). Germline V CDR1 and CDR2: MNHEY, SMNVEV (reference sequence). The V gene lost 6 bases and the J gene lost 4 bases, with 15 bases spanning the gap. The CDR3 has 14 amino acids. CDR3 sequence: CASSLGRGRETQYF. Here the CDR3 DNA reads TGTGCCAGCAGCCTAGGTCGGGGAAGAGAGACCCAGTACTTC.

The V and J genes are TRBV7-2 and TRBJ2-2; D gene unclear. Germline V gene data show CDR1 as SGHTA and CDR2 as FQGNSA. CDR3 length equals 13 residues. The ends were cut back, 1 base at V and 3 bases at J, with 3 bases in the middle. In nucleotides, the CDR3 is TGTGCCAGCAGCTTAGGCGACACCGGGGAGCTGTTTTTT. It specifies CASSLGDTGELFF.

The chain's CDR3 is CASSLTTGDNEQFF. The CDR3 DNA reads as TGTGCCAGCAGCTTAACGACAGGGGACAATGAGCAGTTCTTC. This chain uses TRBV11-3 with TRBJ2-1; TRBD1 aligns across 8 bases. The CDR3 consists of 14 residues. CDR1 is SGHNT, CDR2 YENEEA, per germline. V lost 2 bases to trimming and J lost 5 bases; unmatched junction nucleotides: 2.

Here the CDR3 DNA reads TGTGCCACCAGCACCGTACTGGAGACCCAGTACTTC. It encodes CATSTVLETQYF. This rearrangement joins TRBV15 to TRBJ2-5, with D uncertain. Germline assignment: CDR1 LNHNV and CDR2 YYDKDF (reference sequence). Between the trimmed V and J ends, which lost 4 bases and 5 bases, there was a span of 8 bases. The CDR3 is 12 residues long.

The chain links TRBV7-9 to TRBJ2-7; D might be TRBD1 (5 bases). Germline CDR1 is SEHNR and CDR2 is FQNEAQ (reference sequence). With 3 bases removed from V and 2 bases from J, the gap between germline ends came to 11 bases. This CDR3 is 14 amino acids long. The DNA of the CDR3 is TGTGCCAGCAGCTTGGGGCAGGATCCCTACGAGCAGTACTTC. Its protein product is CASSLGQDPYEQYF.

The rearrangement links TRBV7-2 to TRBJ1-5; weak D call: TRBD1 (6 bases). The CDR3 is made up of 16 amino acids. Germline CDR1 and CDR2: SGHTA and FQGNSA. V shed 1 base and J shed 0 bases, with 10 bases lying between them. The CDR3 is CASSLGVRGSNQPQHF. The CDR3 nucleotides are TGTGCCAGCAGCTTAGGAGTCAGGGGTAGCAATCAGCCCCAGCATTTT.

CDR3 in amino acids: CASSPGLADNTGELFF. CDR3 in DNA: TGTGCCAGCTCACCAGGACTAGCGGATAACACCGGGGAGCTGTTTTTT. This rearrangement joins TRBV18 to TRBJ2-2, with TRBD2 matching 10 bases. CDR1 is KGHSH, CDR2 LQKENI, per germline. The CDR3 runs to 16 residues. After removal of 2 bases from V and 2 bases from J, the junction contained 2 bases not matched to a gene.

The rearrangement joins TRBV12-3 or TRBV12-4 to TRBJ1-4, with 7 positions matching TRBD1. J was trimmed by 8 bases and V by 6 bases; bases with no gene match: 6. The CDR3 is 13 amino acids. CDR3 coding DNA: TGTGCCAGCAGCCCCACAGGGGAGGAAAAACTGTTTTTT. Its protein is CASSPTGEEKLFF.

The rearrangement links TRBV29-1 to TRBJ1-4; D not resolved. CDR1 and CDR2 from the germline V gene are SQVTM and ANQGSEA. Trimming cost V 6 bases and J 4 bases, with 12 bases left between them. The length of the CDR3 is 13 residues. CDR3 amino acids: CSVAEVLNEKLFF. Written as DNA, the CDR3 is TGCAGCGTCGCCGAGGTCCTTAATGAAAAACTGTTTTTT.

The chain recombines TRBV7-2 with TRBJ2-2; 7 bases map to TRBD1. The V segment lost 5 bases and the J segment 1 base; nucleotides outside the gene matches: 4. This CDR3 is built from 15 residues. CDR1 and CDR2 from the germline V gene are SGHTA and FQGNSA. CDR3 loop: CASSLGGRNTGELFF. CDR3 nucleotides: TGTGCCAGCAGCCTAGGGGGCCGGAACACCGGGGAGCTGTTTTTT.

The CDR3 DNA reads TGTGCCTGGACCACCGGCAGTGGGCTCTATGGCTACACCTTC. It yields the protein CAWTTGSGLYGYTF. The chain has TRBV30 and TRBJ1-2; the D is unclear. Trimming took 4 bases from V and 4 from J, leaving 16 bases between them. The CDR3 covers 14 residues. CDR1 GTSNPN and CDR2 SVGIG come from the germline V gene (reference sequence).